This T cell receptor (beta chain) was profiled in a study of cytomegalovirus exposure and HLA in healthy donors. CDR1 is MDHEN and CDR2 is SYDVKM in the germline V gene. The CDR3 contains 13 residues. J was trimmed by 2 bases and V by 9 bases; bases with no gene match: 4. Produced via immunoSEQ multiplex PCR; TCRdb's table is partial and in-frame only. The table includes some 260,000 clones, around 90% detected once. Sample: PBMCs. The chain uses TRBV28 and TRBJ2-3, with 8 bases lining up with TRBD1. This sequence originates from a woman in her 30s in good health and CMV-seronegative. In DNA, the CDR3 is TGTGCCAGACGGACAGGGTCCACAGATACGCAGTATTTT. This codes for CARRTGSTDTQYF.